This TCR beta chain was retrieved from a study of T cells after yellow fever vaccination. Study-wide results and limits: Secondary responses were weaker yet peaked faster, day 5 versus 15. The CD4 compartment and the CD8 compartment contained a small share of clonotypes in common.

From the 5' RACE reads, TCRdb called clonotypes with MiXCR, one entry per CDR3 protein. The sample has more than 450,000 distinct CDR3 sequences, around a fifth seen once. This clonotype was recorded many times. Its antigen remains unknown. V gave up 1 base and J gave up 11 bases, with 22 bases separating them. CDR3 size: 16 residues. CDR1 and CDR2 (germline): LGHDT, YNNKEL (reference sequence). The chain carries TRBV3-1 and TRBJ2-3, with a weak D call TRBD1 (6 bases). The material sequenced was PBMCs, taken 21 days after the first yellow fever vaccination. The origin of this receptor is a man between 18 and 35 years old who received the YFV17D yellow fever vaccine. The CDR3 DNA reads TGTGCCAGCAGCCAAGTTTCACTTCGACAGGCCCAGGGGCAGTATTTT. Protein sequence: CASSQVSLRQAQGQYF.